Shown below are 20 T cell receptor beta chains from a single sample sequenced in a study of T cell responses to AZD1222 COVID-19 vaccine. Using immunoSEQ multiplex PCR, the repertoire was profiled, and TCRdb retains in-frame clones only, with some absent. The sample includes about 100,000 clones, roughly nine tenths of them seen just once. The sample was peripheral blood, taken on day 0 of AZD1222 vaccination. The receptors derive from an adult in good health.

This chain links TRBV5-1 with TRBJ1-2; weak D call: TRBD1 (5 bases). Germline CDR1 is SGHRS and CDR2 is YFSETQ. This CDR3 contains 13 residues. V was clipped by 4 bases and J by 6 bases, with 13 bases between them. CDR3 region: CASSPLRGHGYTF. The CDR3 DNA reads as TGCGCCAGCAGCCCGTTGAGGGGCCATGGCTACACCTTC.

This clone was observed a single time. The V gene is TRBV5-1, the J gene TRBJ1-4, with D perhaps matching TRBD1 (6 bases). The germline V and J ends were trimmed by 4 bases and 6 bases, with 22 bases remaining between them. Germline V gene data show CDR1 as SGHRS and CDR2 as YFSETQ. The CDR3 consists of 17 residues. CDR3 protein: CASSPGYPWGRDEKLFF. CDR3 in DNA: TGCGCCAGCAGCCCGGGATATCCATGGGGGCGAGATGAAAAACTGTTTTTT.

This rearrangement joins TRBV10-2 to TRBJ2-7; the D call may be TRBD1 or TRBD2 (5 bases each). Germline assignment: CDR1 WSHSY and CDR2 SAAADI. This CDR3 spans 14 amino acids. V was pared by 2 bases and J by 2 bases, with 10 bases between. The CDR3 DNA sequence: TGCGCCAGCAGTGAGGGGGGTCGACCCTACGAGCAGTACTTC. This codes for CASSEGGRPYEQYF.

The V call is TRBV9, the J call TRBJ2-7; tentatively, D is TRBD1 (5 bases). Deletions cut 0 bases from V and 6 bases from J, with 16 bases between. CDR1 and CDR2 (germline): SGDLS, YYNGEE. This CDR3 is 15 amino acids long. CDR3 DNA sequence: TGTGCCAGCAGCGTAGGGGTGTCAGGGAACGGCGAGCAGTACTTC. This sequence encodes CASSVGVSGNGEQYF.

V gene TRBV18 combines with J gene TRBJ2-7, with D uncertain. V was pared by 3 bases and J by 4 bases, with 7 bases between. The CDR3 totals 12 residues. The germline gives CDR1 KGHSH, CDR2 LQKENI. CDR3: CASSPDDYEQYF. The CDR3 DNA reads as TGTGCCAGCTCACCGGATGATTACGAGCAGTACTTC. Using reference TRBV18 and TRBJ2-7 for the parts outside the CDR3, the full variable domain is NAGVMQNPRHLVRRRGQEARLRCSPMKGHSHVYWYRQLPEEGLKFMVYLQKENIIDESGMPKERFSAEFPKEGPSILRIQQVVRGDSAAYFCASSPDDYEQYFGPGTRLTVT.

V is TRBV7-8 and J is TRBJ2-7, with TRBD2 matching 7 bases. Trimming took 2 bases from V and 3 from J; bases not matched to a gene: 4. Looked up from germline, CDR1 is SGHVS and CDR2 is FQNEAQ. CDR3 size: 14 residues. The CDR3 sequence is CASSLRTGGYEQYF. The CDR3 region has the DNA TGTGCCAGCAGCTTAAGGACGGGGGGCTACGAGCAGTACTTC.

The rearrangement links TRBV7-2 to TRBJ1-1; TRBD1 agrees at 10 bases. The V gene's germline CDR1 is SGHTA and CDR2 FQGNSA. This CDR3 comprises 13 residues. The trim removed 1 base at V and 8 bases at J, leaving 1 base unmatched. The CDR3 bases are TGTGCCAGCAGCTTAGAGGGACAGGGGGAAGCTTTCTTT. Translation gives CASSLEGQGEAFF.

This clone was found once. The CDR3 DNA follows: TGTGCCAGCAGCGAGGGACTAACCGCGGAGTACTTC. This sequence encodes CASSEGLTAEYF. The rearrangement links TRBV3-1 (or the pseudogene TRBV3-2) to TRBJ2-7, with 7 bases aligning to TRBD2. CDR3 length: 12 amino acids. CDR1 is LGHDT and CDR2 is YNNKEL in the germline V gene (reference sequence). J lost 11 bases, V lost 5 bases, and 9 bases had no gene match.

This sequence joins TRBV5-1 and TRBJ2-7; 13 positions match TRBD2. The germline V gene encodes CDR1 SGHRS and CDR2 YFSETQ. The CDR3 runs 21 residues. The junction had 19 bases not matched to a gene; V was cut back by 4 bases and J by 0 bases. CDR3 residues: CASSQNPFRGLAGATSYEQYF. The CDR3 DNA follows: TGCGCCAGCAGCCAAAACCCATTCAGAGGACTAGCGGGGGCTACCTCCTACGAGCAGTACTTC.

The count of this clone is one. One junction end does not reproduce the germline sequence, and a read error may be involved. The J gene is TRBJ1-1, the V gene TRBV7-2, with D perhaps matching TRBD1 (5 bases). This CDR3 comprises 13 residues. Germline lookup yields CDR1 SGHTA and CDR2 FQGNSA. The CDR3 protein is CASTLGVNTEAFF. The DNA of the CDR3 is TGTGCCAGCACCTTAGGGGTGAACACTGAAGCTTTCTTT.

CDR3 amino acids: CASSRSTGGASNEKLFF. In nucleotides, the CDR3 is TGTGCCAGCAGTAGATCGACAGGCGGGGCCTCTAATGAAAAACTGTTTTTT. The chain carries TRBV27 and TRBJ1-4, with D maybe TRBD1 (6 bases). Germline CDR1 MNHEY, CDR2 SMNVEV (reference sequence). Trimming removed 5 bases from V and 3 bases from J, with 19 bases in between. This CDR3 contains 17 residues.

This chain's CDR3 is CATRTGVGEKLFF. The CDR3 region has the DNA TGTGCCACTCGCACAGGGGTTGGTGAAAAACTGTTTTTT. The chain carries TRBV19 and TRBJ1-4, with TRBD1 identical over 7 bases. From germline, CDR1 is LNHDA and CDR2 SQIVND (reference sequence). There are 13 residues in the CDR3. The V segment lost 10 bases and the J segment 7 bases; nucleotides outside the gene matches: 9.

The chain recombines TRBV30 with TRBJ1-1; 11 bases align to TRBD1. V trimming: 8 bases; J trimming: 0 bases; junction bases outside the gene matches: 14. The CDR3 has 17 residues. Germline assignment: CDR1 GTSNPN and CDR2 SVGIG (reference sequence). The CDR3 region has the DNA TGTGCCCGGACAGGGGGCGCAAGTTTAAGGGTGAACACTGAAGCTTTCTTT. Translation gives CARTGGASLRVNTEAFF.

The chain joins TRBV5-6 to TRBJ1-1; D gene unclear. V shed 0 bases and J shed 13 bases, with 16 bases lying between them. Germline CDR1 reads SGHDT; CDR2 reads YYEEEE. The CDR3 spans 13 residues. The CDR3 bases are TGTGCCAGCAGCTTGGGCGGCGTTCTTATTGATTTCTTT. Protein sequence: CASSLGGVLIDFF.

This chain connects TRBV2 to TRBJ2-7; either TRBD1 or TRBD2 may supply D (5 bases each). Germline loops: CDR1 SNHLY, CDR2 FYNNEI. The CDR3 spans 13 residues. The V end was cut by 6 bases, the J end by 2 bases, with 11 bases between. The CDR3 here is CASSRTLAYEQYF. The DNA for the CDR3 is TGTGCCAGCAGCCGGACACTAGCCTACGAGCAGTACTTC.

The CDR3: CATGGRRDQPQHF. The CDR3 nucleotides are TGTGCCACCGGCGGACGCCGGGATCAGCCCCAGCATTTT. The chain joins TRBV28 to TRBJ1-5; D is unresolved. CDR3 length equals 13 residues. V was pared by 10 bases and J by 5 bases, with 15 bases between. CDR1 and CDR2 from the germline V gene are MDHEN and SYDVKM. Full variable domain (missing parts from reference TRBV28 and TRBJ1-5): DVKVTQSSRYLVKRTGEKVFLECVQDMDHENMFWYRQDPGLGLRLIYFSYDVKMKEKGDIPEGYSVSREKKERFSLILESASTNQTSMYLCATGGRRDQPQHFGDGTRLSIL.

The chain couples TRBV18 to TRBJ2-5, with D tentatively TRBD1 (5 bases). The V and J ends lost 1 base and 5 bases respectively, with 8 bases between them. Germline V CDR1 and CDR2: KGHSH, LQKENI. CDR3 length equals 13 residues. The CDR3 DNA is TGTGCCAGCTCACCACGACAGAAGGAGACCCAGTACTTC. The encoded protein is CASSPRQKETQYF.

J is TRBJ2-7 and V is TRBV30, with TRBD2 identical over 8 bases. The CDR3 loop spans 14 amino acids. With V trimmed by 0 bases and J by 3 bases, 4 bases remained unmatched. The germline gives CDR1 GTSNPN, CDR2 SVGIG (reference sequence). The CDR3 DNA is TGTGCCTGGAGTGTACGGGAGGGAAACTACGAGCAGTACTTC. Protein product: CAWSVREGNYEQYF.

This sequence joins TRBV3-1 (or the pseudogene TRBV3-2) and TRBJ2-5; unclear D gene. CDR1 and CDR2 (germline): LGHDT, YNNKEL (reference sequence). V was clipped by 8 bases and J by 2 bases, with 9 bases between them. This CDR3 contains 12 residues. The CDR3, as DNA: TGTGCCAGCTCGATACGACAAGAGACCCAGTACTTC. It codes for CASSIRQETQYF.

V gene TRBV3-1 (or the pseudogene TRBV3-2) combines with J gene TRBJ2-2; D may match TRBD1 or TRBD2 (6 bases each). Trimming took off 3 bases at V and 4 bases at J, with 12 bases between the two ends. Germline CDR1 LGHDT, CDR2 YNNKEL (reference sequence). The CDR3 spans 15 residues. In DNA, the CDR3 is TGTGCCAGCAGCCATAGGGGGGCGGGCACCGGGGAGCTGTTTTTT. Amino acid sequence: CASSHRGAGTGELFF.